These 14 T cell receptor beta chains share one sample of origin, sequenced in a study of blood T cell repertoires in COVID-19 (TCRdb year 2020). Library preparation used the immunoSEQ multiplex PCR assay. TCRdb re-hosts the immuneACCESS table, in-frame sequences only. Its copies lack some clones; in the studies checked, an unresolved V gene accounts for under half of them, and the cause for the rest is not known. The sample has 150,000 to 200,000 clones on record, 60% to 85% of them singletons. The top ten constitute about 7.8% of the sample. The sample taken for sequencing was peripheral blood. All receptors derive from a man between 60 and 75 years old with acute or convalescent COVID-19.

The DNA of the CDR3 is TGTGCCAGCAGTGACAGGGCTGGAAACACCATATATTTT. It codes for CASSDRAGNTIYF. This chain links TRBV6-2 or TRBV6-3 with TRBJ1-3, with TRBD1 matching over 7 bases. From germline, CDR1 is MNHEY and CDR2 SVGEGT. This CDR3 region has 13 residues. The J segment lost 2 bases and the V segment lost 5 bases, leaving 0 bases of the junction unmatched.

This clone was seen a handful of times. The chain couples TRBV30 to TRBJ1-3; the D gene is possibly TRBD1 (6 bases). The length of the CDR3 is 14 residues. In germline, CDR1 is GTSNPN, CDR2 SVGIG (reference sequence). V lost 2 bases and J 5 bases, leaving 13 bases between the germline ends. The CDR3 region is CAWSHPGERNTIYF. For the CDR3, the DNA is TGTGCCTGGAGTCACCCAGGGGAGCGAAACACCATATATTTT.

V usage is TRBV30 and J usage is TRBJ2-7; D not certain. V lost 1 base, J lost 3 bases, and 4 bases lay in between. Germline CDR1 is GTSNPN and CDR2 is SVGIG (reference sequence). The CDR3 runs to 11 residues. CDR3 nucleotide sequence: TGTGCCTGGAGTGACAGCTACGAGCAGTACTTC. This translates into CAWSDSYEQYF. Together with reference TRBV30 and TRBJ2-7, the CDR3 gives the full variable domain: SQTIHQWPATLVQPVGSPLSLECTVEGTSNPNLYWYRQAAGRGLQLLFYSVGIGQISSEVPQNLSASRPQDRQFILSSKKLLLSDSGFYLCAWSDSYEQYFGPGTRLTVT.

V usage is TRBV7-9 and J usage is TRBJ2-7; 10 nucleotides agree with TRBD2. Germline V gives CDR1 SEHNR, CDR2 FQNEAQ (reference sequence). The V segment lost 5 bases and the J segment 3 bases; nucleotides outside the gene matches: 7. The CDR3 spans 15 residues. CDR3 in DNA: TGTGCCAGCAGCCTACCGGGACTAGCGAGCTACGAGCAGTACTTC. The encoded protein is CASSLPGLASYEQYF.

The chain is built from TRBV5-1 and TRBJ1-1; D is undetermined. The CDR3 has 13 residues. Per germline, CDR1 SGHRS and CDR2 YFSETQ. Between the trimmed V and J ends, which lost 0 bases and 2 bases, there was a span of 5 bases. The CDR3 loop reads CASSLDTNTEAFF. Here the CDR3 DNA reads TGCGCCAGCAGCTTGGACACCAACACTGAAGCTTTCTTT. The full variable domain, rest sourced from reference TRBV5-1 and TRBJ1-1, is KAGVTQTPRYLIKTRGQQVTLSCSPISGHRSVSWYQQTPGQGLQFLFEYFSETQRNKGNFPGRFSGRQFSNSRSEMNVSTLELGDSALYLCASSLDTNTEAFFGQGTRLTVV.

The chain is built from TRBV19 and TRBJ1-2; TRBD1 agrees at 9 bases. The CDR3 runs 15 residues. V dropped 6 bases and J dropped 4; count of bases not matched to a gene: 9. From germline, CDR1 is LNHDA and CDR2 SQIVND (reference sequence). The CDR3 spells CASSKQDRGAYGYTF. The DNA for the CDR3 is TGTGCCAGTAGCAAACAGGACAGGGGCGCCTATGGCTACACCTTC.

The chain is built from TRBV6-5 and TRBJ2-1; perhaps TRBD1 as D (5 bases). The germline V and J ends were trimmed by 6 bases and 7 bases, with 19 bases remaining between them. Germline assignment: CDR1 MNHEY and CDR2 SVGAGI. The CDR3 runs 15 residues. This CDR3 reads CASRGPRQLGNEQFF. The CDR3 DNA is TGTGCCAGCAGGGGGCCGCGGCAGCTGGGGAATGAGCAGTTCTTC.

The chain is built from TRBV30 and TRBJ2-7, with 7 bases aligning to TRBD1. The CDR3 runs to 12 residues. Per the germline V gene, CDR1 is GTSNPN and CDR2 is SVGIG (reference sequence). The CDR3 DNA sequence: TGTGCTACAAACCGGGACAGCTACGAGCAGTACTTC. Protein sequence: CATNRDSYEQYF.

The chain links TRBV5-8 to TRBJ2-2; D perhaps matches TRBD2 (6 bases). CDR1 and CDR2 from the germline V gene are SGHTS and YDEGEE. The length of the CDR3 is 14 residues. Trimming took off 4 bases at V and 6 bases at J, with 13 bases between the two ends. The CDR3 spells CASSRGGAAGELFF. CDR3 DNA: TGTGCCAGCAGCCGCGGAGGGGCTGCCGGGGAGCTGTTTTTT.

V usage is TRBV5-5 and J usage is TRBJ2-5; a possible D gene is TRBD1 (6 bases). Trimming cost V 1 base and J 4 bases, with 11 bases left between them. The CDR3 runs 14 residues. CDR1 and CDR2 from the germline V gene are SGHKS and YYEKEE (reference sequence). This CDR3 is CASSLFGQRETQYF. In DNA form, the CDR3 reads TGTGCCAGCAGCTTGTTCGGACAGCGAGAGACCCAGTACTTC.

The rearrangement joins TRBV12-3 or TRBV12-4 to TRBJ2-7; possible D gene TRBD1, 6 bases. The CDR3 is made up of 12 amino acids. Trimming left V 8 bases short and J 4 bases short, with 12 bases between. The CDR3 is CASSRGGYEQYF. The DNA of the CDR3 is TGTGCCAGCTCCCGAGGGGGATACGAGCAGTACTTC.

This chain links TRBV30 with TRBJ1-5; a possible D gene is TRBD1 (5 bases). V was shortened by 3 bases and J by 8 bases, with 11 bases between the two germline ends. The CDR3 has 12 amino acids. Germline CDR1 and CDR2: GTSNPN and SVGIG (reference sequence). The CDR3 nucleotides are TGTGCCTGGAGAGCAGGGACTGAGCCCCAGCATTTT. The encoded protein is CAWRAGTEPQHF. Full variable domain (rest looked up from reference TRBV30 and TRBJ1-5): SQTIHQWPATLVQPVGSPLSLECTVEGTSNPNLYWYRQAAGRGLQLLFYSVGIGQISSEVPQNLSASRPQDRQFILSSKKLLLSDSGFYLCAWRAGTEPQHFGDGTRLSIL.

This chain links TRBV9 with TRBJ1-2; maybe TRBD1 (6 bases). The length of the CDR3 is 13 residues. V lost 0 bases and J lost 7, with 10 bases in between. Germline CDR1 reads SGDLS; CDR2 reads YYNGEE. The CDR3 nucleotides are TGTGCCAGCAGCGTAGTGGCAGGGGCTGGCTACACCTTC. The encoded protein is CASSVVAGAGYTF. Drawing the rest from reference TRBV9 and TRBJ1-2, the complete variable domain is DSGVTQTPKHLITATGQRVTLRCSPRSGDLSVYWYQQSLDQGLQFLIQYYNGEERAKGNILERFSAQQFPDLHSELNLSSLELGDSALYFCASSVVAGAGYTFGSGTRLTVV.

This chain joins TRBV11-2 and TRBJ1-2; the D is unclear. The CDR3 length is 17 residues. CDR1 is SGHAT and CDR2 is FQNNGV in the germline V gene. Trimming removed 4 bases from V and 3 bases from J, with 21 bases in between. CDR3 in DNA: TGTGCCAGCAGCTCCCGACATCCCCGAAATTTAGACTATGGCTACACCTTC. Its translation: CASSSRHPRNLDYGYTF.